These 12 T cell receptor beta chains came from one sample sequenced in a study of somatic mutations in cytotoxic T cells in rheumatoid arthritis. Some clones are missing from TCRdb's copy, which holds only in-frame ones; the method was immunoSEQ multiplex PCR. The table lists 12,000 to 15,000 clones, about 90% of them singletons. Material for sequencing was CD4+ T cells sorted from blood. All receptors derive from a man between 65 and 85 years old with rheumatoid arthritis.

The J gene is TRBJ2-3, the V gene TRBV25-1, with 7 positions matching TRBD2. The length of the CDR3 is 14 residues. The V gene end was trimmed by 4 bases and the J gene end by 6 bases; junction bases not matched to a gene: 7. Looked up from germline, CDR1 is MGHDK and CDR2 is SYGVNS. The CDR3 DNA is TGTGCCAGCAGTGGAGCGGGAAATTTGGATACGCAGTATTTT. Amino acids: CASSGAGNLDTQYF.

The J gene is TRBJ2-7, the V gene TRBV4-1; 10 nucleotides align to TRBD1. This CDR3 spans 15 amino acids. J lost 2 bases, V lost 4 bases, and 5 bases had no gene match. Germline CDR1 and CDR2: MGHRA and YSYEKL. This CDR3 is CASSPGQGPTYEQYF. In nucleotides, the CDR3 is TGCGCCAGCAGCCCGGGACAGGGGCCAACCTACGAGCAGTACTTC.

This clone was observed a few times. This rearrangement joins TRBV7-9 to TRBJ2-7, with D possibly being TRBD1 (5 bases). V was clipped by 1 base and J by 7 bases, with 11 bases between them. CDR1 and CDR2 (germline): SEHNR, FQNEAQ (reference sequence). CDR3 length: 13 residues. The CDR3 here is CASSLDPGIEQYF. In nucleotides, the CDR3 is TGTGCCAGCAGCTTAGACCCAGGGATAGAGCAGTACTTC.

The chain uses TRBV6-4 and TRBJ2-1; 7 bases are a match to TRBD2. The V and J ends lost 2 bases and 8 bases, in that order; junction bases with no gene match: 9. Germline V gene data show CDR1 as MRHNA and CDR2 as SNTAGT. The length of the CDR3 is 15 residues. CDR3: CASSDPGGSAYEQFF. In DNA form, the CDR3 reads TGTGCCAGCAGTGACCCCGGGGGGTCGGCCTATGAGCAGTTCTTC.

This chain links TRBV4-2 with TRBJ1-1; perhaps TRBD1 as D (5 bases). The CDR3 is made up of 14 amino acids. V lost 5 bases and J lost 4, with 14 bases in between. CDR1 and CDR2 from the germline V gene are LGHNA and YNFKEQ. The chain's CDR3 is CASSLDVGGTEAFF. The CDR3, as DNA: TGTGCCAGCAGCTTAGATGTGGGGGGCACTGAAGCTTTCTTT.

This CDR3 is CASRIQGAGGNTIYF. In nucleotides, the CDR3 is TGTGCCAGCAGGATACAGGGGGCTGGCGGAAACACCATATATTTT. The chain links TRBV6-1 to TRBJ1-3, with 9 bases matching TRBD1. In germline, CDR1 is MNHNS, CDR2 SASEGT. V dropped 6 bases and J dropped 4; count of bases not matched to a gene: 7. This CDR3 has 15 residues.

With regard to this clone: The CDR3 end shows no conserved phenylalanine or tryptophan, and so a read error is likely. The limits of the CDR3 on the DNA are not certain, so only TCRdb's listed CDR3 is given. This rearrangement joins TRBV14 to TRBJ2-3; TRBD1 is the table's D call and was not checked against the DNA. The length of the CDR3 is 11 amino acids, counting both ends. Germline assignment: CDR1 SGHDN and CDR2 FVKESK. CDR3 loop: CASSHRTGLFG.

This chain connects TRBV11-2 to TRBJ2-2; D is possibly TRBD2 (6 bases). V lost 3 bases and J lost 4, with 12 bases in between. The CDR3 spans 15 residues. Germline assignment: CDR1 SGHAT and CDR2 FQNNGV. DNA for the CDR3: TGTGCCAGCAGCTTCATGCACGGGAGCACCGGGGAGCTGTTTTTT. Amino acids: CASSFMHGSTGELFF.

This clone is a singleton in its sample. The chain couples TRBV5-1 to TRBJ1-3; TRBD1 aligns across 7 bases. The CDR3 is 16 amino acids. Germline trimming cut 0 bases from V and 3 bases from J; bases unmatched to any gene: 6. CDR1 is SGHRS, CDR2 YFSETQ, per germline. The CDR3 here is CASSLGTGAGGNTIYF. The CDR3 DNA follows: TGCGCCAGCAGCTTGGGCACAGGGGCTGGTGGAAACACCATATATTTT. The full variable domain, its missing parts supplied by reference TRBV5-1 and TRBJ1-3, is KAGVTQTPRYLIKTRGQQVTLSCSPISGHRSVSWYQQTPGQGLQFLFEYFSETQRNKGNFPGRFSGRQFSNSRSEMNVSTLELGDSALYLCASSLGTGAGGNTIYFGEGSWLTVV.

V is TRBV28 and J is TRBJ1-5; TRBD1 might be the D (6 bases). The CDR3 has 15 residues. Trimming left V 7 bases short and J 10 bases short, with 23 bases between. Germline values: CDR1 MDHEN, CDR2 SYDVKM. In nucleotides, the CDR3 is TGTGCCAGCACCGCTCTGGGGCAGGGGTTCTCTCCCCAGCATTTT. This sequence encodes CASTALGQGFSPQHF.

V usage is TRBV7-2 and J usage is TRBJ1-2; TRBD1 matches at 8 bases. The germline V gene encodes CDR1 SGHTA and CDR2 FQGNSA. V gave up 6 bases and J gave up 5 bases; unmatched junction bases: 11. The CDR3 is 15 residues long. The CDR3 is CASRIQGDKGYGYTF. CDR3 bases: TGTGCCAGCAGAATACAGGGGGACAAAGGGTATGGCTACACCTTC.

The V and J genes are TRBV29-1 and TRBJ1-1, with 9 bases aligning to TRBD1. Losses at the gene ends were 8 bases for V and 1 base for J; bases not matched to a gene: 11. Germline CDR1 SQVTM, CDR2 ANQGSEA. The CDR3 runs 15 residues. CDR3 amino acids: CSIAVLGQGNTEAFF. DNA for the CDR3: TGCAGCATTGCCGTTTTGGGACAGGGGAACACTGAAGCTTTCTTT. The variable domain in full, completed from reference TRBV29-1 and TRBJ1-1, reads SAVISQKPSRDICQRGTSLTIQCQVDSQVTMMFWYRQQPGQSLTLIATANQGSEATYESGFVIDKFPISRPNLTFSTLTVSNMSPEDSSIYLCSIAVLGQGNTEAFFGQGTRLTVV.